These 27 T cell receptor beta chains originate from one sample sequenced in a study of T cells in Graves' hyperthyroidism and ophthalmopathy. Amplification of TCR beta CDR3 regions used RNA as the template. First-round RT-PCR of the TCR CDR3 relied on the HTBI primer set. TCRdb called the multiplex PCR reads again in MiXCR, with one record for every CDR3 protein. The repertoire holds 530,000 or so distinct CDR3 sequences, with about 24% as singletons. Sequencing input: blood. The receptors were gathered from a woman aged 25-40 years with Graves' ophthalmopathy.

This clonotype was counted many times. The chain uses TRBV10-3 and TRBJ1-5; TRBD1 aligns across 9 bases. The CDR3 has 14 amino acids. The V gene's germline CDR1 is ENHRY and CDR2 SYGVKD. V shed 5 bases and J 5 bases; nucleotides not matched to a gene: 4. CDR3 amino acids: CAISKTGGDQPQHF. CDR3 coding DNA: TGTGCCATCAGTAAGACAGGGGGGGATCAGCCCCAGCATTTT.

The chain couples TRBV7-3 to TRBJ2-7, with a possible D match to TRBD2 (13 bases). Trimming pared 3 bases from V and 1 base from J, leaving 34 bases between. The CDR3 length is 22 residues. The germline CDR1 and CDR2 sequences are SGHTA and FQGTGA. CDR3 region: CASSFSGTGGAGTSGISYEQYF. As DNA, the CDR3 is TGTGCCAGCAGCTTCTCAGGGACAGGGGGCGCGGGGACTAGCGGGATATCCTACGAGCAGTACTTC.

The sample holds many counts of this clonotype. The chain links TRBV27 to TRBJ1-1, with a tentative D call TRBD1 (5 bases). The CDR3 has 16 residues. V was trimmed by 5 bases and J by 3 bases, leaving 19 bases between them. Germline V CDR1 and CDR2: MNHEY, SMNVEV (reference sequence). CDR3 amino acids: CASSPGTGARHTEAFF. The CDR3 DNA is TGTGCCAGCAGTCCCGGAACCGGGGCAAGGCACACTGAAGCTTTCTTT.

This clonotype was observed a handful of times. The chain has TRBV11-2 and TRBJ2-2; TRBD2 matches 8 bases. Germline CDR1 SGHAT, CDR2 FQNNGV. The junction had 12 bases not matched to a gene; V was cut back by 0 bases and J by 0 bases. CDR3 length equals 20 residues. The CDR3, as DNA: TGTGCCAGCAGCTTAGAGGGCAGTACTAGCGGAGGAACGAACACCGGGGAGCTGTTTTTT. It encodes CASSLEGSTSGGTNTGELFF. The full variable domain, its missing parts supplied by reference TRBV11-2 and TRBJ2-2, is EAGVAQSPRYKIIEKRQSVAFWCNPISGHATLYWYQQILGQGPKLLIQFQNNGVVDDSQLPKDRFSAERLKGVDSTLKIQPAKLEDSAVYLCASSLEGSTSGGTNTGELFFGEGSRLTVL.

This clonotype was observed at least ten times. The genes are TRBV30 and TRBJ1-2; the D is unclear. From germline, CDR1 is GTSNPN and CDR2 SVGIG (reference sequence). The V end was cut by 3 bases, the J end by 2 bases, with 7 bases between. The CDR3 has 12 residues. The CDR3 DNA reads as TGTGCCTGGAGGGACTTGAACTATGGCTACACCTTC. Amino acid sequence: CAWRDLNYGYTF.

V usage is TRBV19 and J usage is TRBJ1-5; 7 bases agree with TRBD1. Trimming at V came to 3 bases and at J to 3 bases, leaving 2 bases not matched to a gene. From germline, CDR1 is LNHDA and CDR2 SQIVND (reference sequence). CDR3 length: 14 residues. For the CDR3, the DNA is TGTGCCAGTAGTATGGGACAGCCCAATCAGCCCCAGCATTTT. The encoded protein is CASSMGQPNQPQHF.

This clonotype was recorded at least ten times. CDR3 amino acids: CSVVPANYGYTF. The CDR3 coding sequence is TGCAGCGTTGTCCCAGCTAACTATGGCTACACCTTC. The chain joins TRBV29-1 to TRBJ1-2; D unclear. The V gene's germline CDR1 is SQVTM and CDR2 ANQGSEA. V was clipped by 4 bases and J by 0 bases, with 6 bases between them. This CDR3 region has 12 residues.

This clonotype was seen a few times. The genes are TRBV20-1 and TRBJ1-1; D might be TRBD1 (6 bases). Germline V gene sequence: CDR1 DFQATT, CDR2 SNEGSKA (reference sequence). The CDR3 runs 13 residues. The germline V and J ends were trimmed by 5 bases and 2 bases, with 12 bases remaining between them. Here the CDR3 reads CSAPRTENTEAFF. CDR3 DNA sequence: TGCAGTGCTCCCAGGACAGAAAACACTGAAGCTTTCTTT.

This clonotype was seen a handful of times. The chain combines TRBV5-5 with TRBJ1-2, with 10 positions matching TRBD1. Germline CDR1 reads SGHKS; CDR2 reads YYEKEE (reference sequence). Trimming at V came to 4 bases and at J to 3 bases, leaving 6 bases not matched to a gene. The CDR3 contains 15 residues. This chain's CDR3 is CASSVGQGVDYGYTF. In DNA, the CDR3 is TGTGCCAGCAGCGTTGGACAGGGGGTTGACTATGGCTACACCTTC.

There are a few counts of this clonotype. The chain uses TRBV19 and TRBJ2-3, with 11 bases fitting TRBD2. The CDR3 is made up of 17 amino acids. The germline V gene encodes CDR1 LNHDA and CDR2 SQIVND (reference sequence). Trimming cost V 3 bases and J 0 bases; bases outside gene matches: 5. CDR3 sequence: CASSMASGGPSTDTQYF. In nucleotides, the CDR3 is TGTGCCAGTAGTATGGCTAGCGGGGGGCCCAGCACAGATACGCAGTATTTT.

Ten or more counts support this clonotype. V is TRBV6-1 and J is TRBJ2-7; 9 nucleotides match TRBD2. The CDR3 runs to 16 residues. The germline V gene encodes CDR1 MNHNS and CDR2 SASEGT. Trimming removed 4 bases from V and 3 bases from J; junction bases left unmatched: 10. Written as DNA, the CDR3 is TGTGCCAGCAGTGCAGGCGTAGCGGGGGCTATCTACGAGCAGTACTTC. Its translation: CASSAGVAGAIYEQYF.

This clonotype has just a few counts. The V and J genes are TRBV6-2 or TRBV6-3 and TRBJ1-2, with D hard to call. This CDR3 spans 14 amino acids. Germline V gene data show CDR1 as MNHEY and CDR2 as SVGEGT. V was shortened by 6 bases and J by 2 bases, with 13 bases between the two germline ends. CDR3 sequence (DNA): TGTGCCAGCAGATTCACACCAACCAACTATGGCTACACCTTC. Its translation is CASRFTPTNYGYTF.

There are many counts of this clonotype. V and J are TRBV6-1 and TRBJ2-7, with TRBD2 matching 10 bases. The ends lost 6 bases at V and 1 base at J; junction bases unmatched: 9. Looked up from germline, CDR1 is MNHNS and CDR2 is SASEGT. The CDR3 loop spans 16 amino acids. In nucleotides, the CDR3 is TGTGCCAGCAGACCCATCGGTAGCGGGGGGTCCTACGAGCAGTACTTC. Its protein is CASRPIGSGGSYEQYF.

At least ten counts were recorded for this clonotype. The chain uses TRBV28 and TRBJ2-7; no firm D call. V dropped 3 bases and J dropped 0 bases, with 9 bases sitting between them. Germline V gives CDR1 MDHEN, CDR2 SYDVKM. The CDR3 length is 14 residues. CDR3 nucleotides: TGTGCCAGCAGTTTGGGTCAACTCTCCTACGAGCAGTACTTC. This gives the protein CASSLGQLSYEQYF.

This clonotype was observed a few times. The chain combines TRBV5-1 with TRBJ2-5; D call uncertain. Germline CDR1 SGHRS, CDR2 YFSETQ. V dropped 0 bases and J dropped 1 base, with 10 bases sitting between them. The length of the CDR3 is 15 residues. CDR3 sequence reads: CASSLGPGSQETQYF. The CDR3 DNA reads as TGCGCCAGCAGCTTGGGACCCGGTTCCCAAGAGACCCAGTACTTC.

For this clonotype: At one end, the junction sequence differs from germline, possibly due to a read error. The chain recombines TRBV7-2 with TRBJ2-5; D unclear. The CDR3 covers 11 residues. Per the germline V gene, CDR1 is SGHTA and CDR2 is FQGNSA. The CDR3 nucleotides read TGTGCCAGCAGCTTAGATTTGTTGGTTAACTTC. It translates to CASSLDLLVNF. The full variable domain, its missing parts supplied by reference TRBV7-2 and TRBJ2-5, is GAGVSQSPSNKVTEKGKDVELRCDPISGHTALYWYRQSLGQGLEFLIYFQGNSAPDKSGLPSDRFSAERTGGSVSTLTIQRTQQEDSAVYLCASSLDLLVNFGPGTRLLVL.

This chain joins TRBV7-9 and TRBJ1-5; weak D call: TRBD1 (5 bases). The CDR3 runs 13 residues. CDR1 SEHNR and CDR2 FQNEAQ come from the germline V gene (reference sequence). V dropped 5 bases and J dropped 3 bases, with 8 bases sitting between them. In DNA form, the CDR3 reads TGTGCCAGCAGCCGAGGGGACAATCAGCCCCAGCATTTT. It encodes CASSRGDNQPQHF.

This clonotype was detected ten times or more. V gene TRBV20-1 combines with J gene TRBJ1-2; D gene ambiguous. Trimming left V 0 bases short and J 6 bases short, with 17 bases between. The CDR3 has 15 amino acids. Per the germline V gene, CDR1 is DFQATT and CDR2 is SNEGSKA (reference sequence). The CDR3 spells CSARDQVGGWNGYTF. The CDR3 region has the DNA TGCAGTGCTAGAGATCAAGTGGGAGGGTGGAATGGCTACACCTTC.

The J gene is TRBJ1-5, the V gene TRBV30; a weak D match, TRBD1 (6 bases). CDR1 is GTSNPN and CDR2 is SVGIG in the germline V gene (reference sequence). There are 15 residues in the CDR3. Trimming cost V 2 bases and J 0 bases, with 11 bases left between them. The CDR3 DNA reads TGTGCCTGGAGTATCGGGGGCAGTAGCAATCAGCCCCAGCATTTT. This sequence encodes CAWSIGGSSNQPQHF.

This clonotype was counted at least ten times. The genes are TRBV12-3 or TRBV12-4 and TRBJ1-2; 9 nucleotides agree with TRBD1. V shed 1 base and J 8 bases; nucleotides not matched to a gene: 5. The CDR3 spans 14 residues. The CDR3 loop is CASSLGTGEEGYTF. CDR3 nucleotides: TGTGCCAGCAGTTTAGGGACAGGGGAGGAAGGCTACACCTTC.

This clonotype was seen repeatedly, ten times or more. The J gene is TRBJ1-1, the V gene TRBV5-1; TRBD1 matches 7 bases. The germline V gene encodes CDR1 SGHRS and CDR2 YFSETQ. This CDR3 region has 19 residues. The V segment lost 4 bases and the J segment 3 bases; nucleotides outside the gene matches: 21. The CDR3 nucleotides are TGCGCCAGCAGCCGGCCCGCGGGTCGCGAACAGGGGAGGTACACTGAAGCTTTCTTT. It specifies CASSRPAGREQGRYTEAFF.

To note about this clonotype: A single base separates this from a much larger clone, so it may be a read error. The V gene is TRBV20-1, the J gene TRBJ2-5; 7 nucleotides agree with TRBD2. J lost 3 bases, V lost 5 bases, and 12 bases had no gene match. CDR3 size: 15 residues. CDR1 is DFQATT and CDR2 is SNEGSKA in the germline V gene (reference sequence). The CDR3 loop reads CSADPRTRVKETQYF. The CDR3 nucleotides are TGCAGTGCTGATCCCCGGACTAGGGTCAAAGAGACCCAGTACTTC.

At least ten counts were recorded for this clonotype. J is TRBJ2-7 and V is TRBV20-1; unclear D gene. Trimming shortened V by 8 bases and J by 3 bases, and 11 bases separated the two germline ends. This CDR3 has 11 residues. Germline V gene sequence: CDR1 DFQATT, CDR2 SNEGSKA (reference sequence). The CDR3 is CSLTELYEQYF. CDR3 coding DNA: TGCAGTCTCACAGAACTCTACGAGCAGTACTTC.

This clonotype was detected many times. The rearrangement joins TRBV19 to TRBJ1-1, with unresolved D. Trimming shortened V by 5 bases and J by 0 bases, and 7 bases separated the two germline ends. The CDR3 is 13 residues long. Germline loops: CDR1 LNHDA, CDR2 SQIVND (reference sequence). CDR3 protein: CASSFYLNTEAFF. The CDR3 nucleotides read TGTGCCAGTAGTTTCTATTTGAACACTGAAGCTTTCTTT.

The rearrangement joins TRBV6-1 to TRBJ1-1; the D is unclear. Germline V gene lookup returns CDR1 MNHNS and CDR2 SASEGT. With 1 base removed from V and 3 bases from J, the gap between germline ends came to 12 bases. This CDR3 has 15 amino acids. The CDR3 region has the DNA TGTGCCAGCAGTGAAGAAAGACCGAAAGACACTGAAGCTTTCTTT. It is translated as CASSEERPKDTEAFF.

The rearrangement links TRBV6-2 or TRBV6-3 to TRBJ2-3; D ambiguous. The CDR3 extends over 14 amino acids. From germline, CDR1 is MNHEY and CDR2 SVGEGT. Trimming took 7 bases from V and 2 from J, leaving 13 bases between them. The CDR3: CASKLSGSTDTQYF. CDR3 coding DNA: TGTGCCAGCAAATTATCAGGATCCACAGATACGCAGTATTTT.

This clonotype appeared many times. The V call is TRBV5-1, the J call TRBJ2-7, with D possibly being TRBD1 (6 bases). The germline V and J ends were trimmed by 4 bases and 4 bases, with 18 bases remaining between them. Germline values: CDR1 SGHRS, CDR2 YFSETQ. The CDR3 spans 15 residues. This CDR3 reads CASSRDTRDPYEQYF. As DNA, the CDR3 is TGCGCCAGCAGCCGGGACACCCGCGACCCTTACGAGCAGTACTTC.